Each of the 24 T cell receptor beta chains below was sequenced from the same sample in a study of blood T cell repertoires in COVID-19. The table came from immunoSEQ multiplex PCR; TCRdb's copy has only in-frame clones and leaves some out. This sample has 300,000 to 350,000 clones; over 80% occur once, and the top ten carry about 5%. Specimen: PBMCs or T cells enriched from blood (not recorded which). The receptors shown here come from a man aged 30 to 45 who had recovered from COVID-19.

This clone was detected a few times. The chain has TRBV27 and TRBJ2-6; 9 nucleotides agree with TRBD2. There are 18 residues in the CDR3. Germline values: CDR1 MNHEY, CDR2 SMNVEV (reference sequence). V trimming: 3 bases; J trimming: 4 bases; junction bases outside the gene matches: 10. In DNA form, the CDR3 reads TGTGCCAGCAGTTTCGTCTGGCGGGGGGGAATCGGGGCCAACGTCCTGACTTTC. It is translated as CASSFVWRGGIGANVLTF.

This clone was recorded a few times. CDR3 sequence reads: CASSVVDRAPNYGYTF. The DNA for the CDR3 is TGTGCCAGCAGCGTAGTGGACAGGGCACCTAACTATGGCTACACCTTC. The chain joins TRBV9 to TRBJ1-2, with 8 nucleotides matching TRBD1. This CDR3 has 16 amino acids. V lost 0 bases, J lost 0 bases, and 4 bases stayed unmatched. Germline V lookup: CDR1 SGDLS, CDR2 YYNGEE.

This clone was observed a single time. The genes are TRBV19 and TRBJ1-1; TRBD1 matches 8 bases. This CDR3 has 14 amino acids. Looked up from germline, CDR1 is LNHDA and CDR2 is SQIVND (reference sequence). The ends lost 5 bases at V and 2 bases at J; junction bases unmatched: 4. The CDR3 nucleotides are TGTGCCAGTAGTGACAGGGGCGCAAACACTGAAGCTTTCTTT. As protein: CASSDRGANTEAFF.

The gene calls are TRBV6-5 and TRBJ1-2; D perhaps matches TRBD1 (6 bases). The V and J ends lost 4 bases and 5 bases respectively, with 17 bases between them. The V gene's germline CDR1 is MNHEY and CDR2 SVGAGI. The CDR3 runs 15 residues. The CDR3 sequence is CASSFQGSFGYGYTF. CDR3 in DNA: TGTGCCAGCAGTTTCCAGGGGTCCTTTGGGTATGGCTACACCTTC.

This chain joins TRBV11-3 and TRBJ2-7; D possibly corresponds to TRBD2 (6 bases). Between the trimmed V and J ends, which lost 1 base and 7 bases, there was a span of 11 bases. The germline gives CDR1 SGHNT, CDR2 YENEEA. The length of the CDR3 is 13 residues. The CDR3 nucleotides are TGTGCCAGCAGCTTAGTTGCGGGACCTGAGCAGTACTTC. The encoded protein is CASSLVAGPEQYF.

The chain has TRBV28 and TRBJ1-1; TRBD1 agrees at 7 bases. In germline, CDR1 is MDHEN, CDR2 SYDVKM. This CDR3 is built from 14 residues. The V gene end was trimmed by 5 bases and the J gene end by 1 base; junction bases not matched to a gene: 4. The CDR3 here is CASSRQGSNTEAFF. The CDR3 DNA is TGTGCCAGCAGTCGACAGGGTTCGAACACTGAAGCTTTCTTT. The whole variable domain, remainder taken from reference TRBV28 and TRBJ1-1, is DVKVTQSSRYLVKRTGEKVFLECVQDMDHENMFWYRQDPGLGLRLIYFSYDVKMKEKGDIPEGYSVSREKKERFSLILESASTNQTSMYLCASSRQGSNTEAFFGQGTRLTVV.

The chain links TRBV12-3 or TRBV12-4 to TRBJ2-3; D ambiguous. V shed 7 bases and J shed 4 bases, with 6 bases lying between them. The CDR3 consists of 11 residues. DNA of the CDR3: TGTGCCAGCACCTCCTCAGATACGCAGTATTTT. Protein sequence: CASTSSDTQYF.

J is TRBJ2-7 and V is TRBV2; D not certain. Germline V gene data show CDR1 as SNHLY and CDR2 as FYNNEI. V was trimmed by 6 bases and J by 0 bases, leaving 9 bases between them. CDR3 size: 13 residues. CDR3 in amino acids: CASRQPISYEQYF. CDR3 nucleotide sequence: TGTGCCAGCAGACAGCCCATCTCCTACGAGCAGTACTTC. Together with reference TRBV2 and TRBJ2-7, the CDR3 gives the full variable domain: EPEVTQTPSHQVTQMGQEVILRCVPISNHLYFYWYRQILGQKVEFLVSFYNNEISEKSEIFDDQFSVERPDGSNFTLKIRSTKLEDSAMYFCASRQPISYEQYFGPGTRLTVT.

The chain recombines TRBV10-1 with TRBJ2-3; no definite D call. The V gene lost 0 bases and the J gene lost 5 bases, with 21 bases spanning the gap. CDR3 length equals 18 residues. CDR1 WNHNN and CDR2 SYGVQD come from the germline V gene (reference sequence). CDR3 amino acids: CASSESLDETGLGDTQYF. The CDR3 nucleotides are TGCGCCAGCAGTGAGTCGCTCGATGAGACCGGGTTGGGAGATACGCAGTATTTT.

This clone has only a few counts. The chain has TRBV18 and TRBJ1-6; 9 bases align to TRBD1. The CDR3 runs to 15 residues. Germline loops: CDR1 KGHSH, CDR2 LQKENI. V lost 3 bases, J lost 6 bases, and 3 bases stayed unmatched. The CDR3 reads CASSPAGQGNSPLHF. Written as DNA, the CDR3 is TGTGCCAGCTCACCCGCGGGACAGGGTAATTCACCCCTCCACTTT.

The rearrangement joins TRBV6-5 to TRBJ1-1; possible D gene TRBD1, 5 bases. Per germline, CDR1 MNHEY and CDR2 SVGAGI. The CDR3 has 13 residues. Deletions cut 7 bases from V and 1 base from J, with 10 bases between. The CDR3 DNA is TGTGCCAGCACCAACAGGAAGAACACTGAAGCTTTCTTT. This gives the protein CASTNRKNTEAFF.

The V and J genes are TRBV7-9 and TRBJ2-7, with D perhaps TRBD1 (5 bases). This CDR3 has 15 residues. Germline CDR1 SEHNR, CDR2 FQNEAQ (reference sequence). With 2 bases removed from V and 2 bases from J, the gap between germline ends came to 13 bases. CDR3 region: CASSLTGPSPYEQYF. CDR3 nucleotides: TGTGCCAGCAGCTTAACAGGCCCTTCGCCCTACGAGCAGTACTTC.

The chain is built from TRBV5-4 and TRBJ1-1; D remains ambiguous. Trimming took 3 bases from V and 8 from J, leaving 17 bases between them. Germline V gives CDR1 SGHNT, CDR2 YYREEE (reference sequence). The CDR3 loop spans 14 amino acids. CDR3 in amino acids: CASSYYLNPGEAFF. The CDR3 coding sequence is TGTGCCAGCAGCTACTATCTTAACCCGGGGGAAGCTTTCTTT.

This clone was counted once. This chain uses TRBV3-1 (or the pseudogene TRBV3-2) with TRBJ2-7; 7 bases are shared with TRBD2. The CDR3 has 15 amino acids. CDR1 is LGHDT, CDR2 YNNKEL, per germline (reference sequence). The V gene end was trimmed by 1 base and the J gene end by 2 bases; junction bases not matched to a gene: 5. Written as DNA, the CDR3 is TGTGCCAGCAGCCAAGTTCCTGGACTAGCCTACGAGCAGTACTTC. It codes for CASSQVPGLAYEQYF.

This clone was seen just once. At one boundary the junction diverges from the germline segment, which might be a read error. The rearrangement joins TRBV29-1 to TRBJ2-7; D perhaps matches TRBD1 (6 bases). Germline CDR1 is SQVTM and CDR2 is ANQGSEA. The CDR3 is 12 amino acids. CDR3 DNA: TGCAGCGCTGAACAGGGCTCAGACGAGCAGTACTTC. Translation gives CSAEQGSDEQYF.

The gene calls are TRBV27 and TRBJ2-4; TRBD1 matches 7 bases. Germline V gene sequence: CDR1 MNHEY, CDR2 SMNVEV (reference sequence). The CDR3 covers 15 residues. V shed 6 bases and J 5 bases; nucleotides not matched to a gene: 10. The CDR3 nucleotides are TGTGCCAGCAGGGAACAGGGGAAGGGGGAAAACATTCAGTACTTC. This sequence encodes CASREQGKGENIQYF.

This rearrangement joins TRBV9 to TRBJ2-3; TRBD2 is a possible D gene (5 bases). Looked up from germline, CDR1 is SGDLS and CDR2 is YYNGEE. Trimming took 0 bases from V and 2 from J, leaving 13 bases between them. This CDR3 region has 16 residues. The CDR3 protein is CASSVGLSTNTDTQYF. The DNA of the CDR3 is TGTGCCAGCAGCGTAGGACTATCTACTAACACAGATACGCAGTATTTT.

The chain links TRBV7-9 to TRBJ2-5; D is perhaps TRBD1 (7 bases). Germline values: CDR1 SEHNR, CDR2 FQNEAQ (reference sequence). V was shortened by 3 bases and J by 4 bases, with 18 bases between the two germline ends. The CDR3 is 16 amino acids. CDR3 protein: CASSLQGGSSGETQYF. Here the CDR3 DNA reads TGTGCCAGCAGCTTGCAGGGGGGATCCTCTGGAGAGACCCAGTACTTC.

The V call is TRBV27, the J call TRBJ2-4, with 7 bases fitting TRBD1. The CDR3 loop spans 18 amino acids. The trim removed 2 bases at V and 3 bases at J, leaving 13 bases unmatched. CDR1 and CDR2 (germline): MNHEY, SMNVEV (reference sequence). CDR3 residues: CASSLRGSDRVGKNIQYF. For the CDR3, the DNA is TGTGCCAGCAGTTTACGTGGAAGTGACAGGGTAGGCAAAAACATTCAGTACTTC.

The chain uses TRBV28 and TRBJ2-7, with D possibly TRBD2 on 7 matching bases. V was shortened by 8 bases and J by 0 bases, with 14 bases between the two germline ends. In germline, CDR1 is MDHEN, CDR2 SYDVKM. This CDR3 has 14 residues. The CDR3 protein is CASAGALPSYEQYF. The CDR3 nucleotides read TGTGCCAGCGCGGGGGCCCTACCCTCCTACGAGCAGTACTTC.

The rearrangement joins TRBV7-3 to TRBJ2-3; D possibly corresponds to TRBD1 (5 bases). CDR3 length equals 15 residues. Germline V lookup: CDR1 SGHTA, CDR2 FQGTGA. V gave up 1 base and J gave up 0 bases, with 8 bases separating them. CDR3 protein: CASSLIAGSTDTQYF. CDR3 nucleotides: TGTGCCAGCAGCTTAATCGCAGGGAGCACAGATACGCAGTATTTT.

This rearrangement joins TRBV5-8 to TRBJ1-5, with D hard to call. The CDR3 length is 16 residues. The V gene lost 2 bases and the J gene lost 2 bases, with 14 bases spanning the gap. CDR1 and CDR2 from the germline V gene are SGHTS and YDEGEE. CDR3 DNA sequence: TGTGCCAGCAGCTTAGAATGGGGAGGAGGCAATCAGCCCCAGCATTTT. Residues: CASSLEWGGGNQPQHF.

DNA of the CDR3: TGTGCCAGCTCACCACCCGATGAAAAACTGTTTTTT. Its protein product is CASSPPDEKLFF. The rearrangement links TRBV18 to TRBJ1-4; unclear D gene. CDR1 and CDR2 (germline): KGHSH, LQKENI. The CDR3 is 12 residues long. The ends were cut back, 0 bases at V and 6 bases at J, with 2 bases in the middle.

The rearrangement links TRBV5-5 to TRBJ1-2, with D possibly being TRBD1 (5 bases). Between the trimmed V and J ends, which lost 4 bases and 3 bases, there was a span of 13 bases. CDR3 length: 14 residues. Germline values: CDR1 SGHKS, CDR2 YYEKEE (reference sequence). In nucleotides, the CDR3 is TGTGCCAGCAGCCGAGGTATAGGGGACTATGGCTACACCTTC. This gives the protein CASSRGIGDYGYTF.